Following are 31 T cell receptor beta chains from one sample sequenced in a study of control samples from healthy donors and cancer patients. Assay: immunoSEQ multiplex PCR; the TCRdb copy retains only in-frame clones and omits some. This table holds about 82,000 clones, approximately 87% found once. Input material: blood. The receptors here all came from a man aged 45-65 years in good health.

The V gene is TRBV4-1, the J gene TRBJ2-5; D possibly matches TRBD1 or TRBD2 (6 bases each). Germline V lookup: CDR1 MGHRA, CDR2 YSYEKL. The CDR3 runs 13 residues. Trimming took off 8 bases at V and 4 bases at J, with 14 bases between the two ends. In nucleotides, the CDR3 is TGCGCCAGCTCCCGCAGGGGAGGAGAGACCCAGTACTTC. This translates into CASSRRGGETQYF.

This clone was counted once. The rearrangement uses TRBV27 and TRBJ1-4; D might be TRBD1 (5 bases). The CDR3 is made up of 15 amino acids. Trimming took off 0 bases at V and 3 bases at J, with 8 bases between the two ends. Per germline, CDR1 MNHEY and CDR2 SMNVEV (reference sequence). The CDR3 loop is CASSLSAGANEKLFF. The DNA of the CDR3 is TGTGCCAGCAGTTTATCGGCGGGGGCTAATGAAAAACTGTTTTTT.

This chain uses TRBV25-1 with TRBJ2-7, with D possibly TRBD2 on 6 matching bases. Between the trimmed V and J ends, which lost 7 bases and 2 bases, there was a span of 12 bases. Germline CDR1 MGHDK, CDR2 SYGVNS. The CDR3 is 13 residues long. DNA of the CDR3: TGTGCCAGCACTTTAGCGGAGACCTACGAGCAGTACTTC. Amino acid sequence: CASTLAETYEQYF.

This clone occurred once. CDR3 bases: TGTGCCAGCAGTCTGGGACAGGGGGCCGGGGTCACTGAAGCTTTCTTT. Translating it yields CASSLGQGAGVTEAFF. This chain links TRBV6-4 with TRBJ1-1, with TRBD1 matching over 12 bases. CDR3 length: 16 amino acids. V dropped 5 bases and J dropped 4; count of bases not matched to a gene: 8. Germline values: CDR1 MRHNA, CDR2 SNTAGT.

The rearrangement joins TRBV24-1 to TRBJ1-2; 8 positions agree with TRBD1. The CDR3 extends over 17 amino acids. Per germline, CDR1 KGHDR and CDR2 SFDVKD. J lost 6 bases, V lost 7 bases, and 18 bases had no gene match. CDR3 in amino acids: CATRRRAGGNSLNGYTF. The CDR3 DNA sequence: TGTGCCACCAGGAGAAGAGCAGGGGGCAATAGTTTGAATGGCTACACCTTC.

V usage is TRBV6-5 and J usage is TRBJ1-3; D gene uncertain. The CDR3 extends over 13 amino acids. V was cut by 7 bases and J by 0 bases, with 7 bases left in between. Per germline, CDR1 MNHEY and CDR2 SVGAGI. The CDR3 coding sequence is TGTGCCAGCAACGGGGTCTCTGGAAACACCATATATTTT. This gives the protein CASNGVSGNTIYF.

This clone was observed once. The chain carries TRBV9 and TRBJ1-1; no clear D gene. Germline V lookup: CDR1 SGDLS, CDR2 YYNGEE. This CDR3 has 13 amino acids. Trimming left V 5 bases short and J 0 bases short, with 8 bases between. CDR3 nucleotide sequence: TGTGCCAGCAGTCCTGGAATGAACACTGAAGCTTTCTTT. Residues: CASSPGMNTEAFF.

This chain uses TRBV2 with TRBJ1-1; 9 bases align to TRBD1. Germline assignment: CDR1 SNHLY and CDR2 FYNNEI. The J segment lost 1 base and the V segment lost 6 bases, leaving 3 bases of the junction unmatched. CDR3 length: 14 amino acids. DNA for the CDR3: TGTGCCAGCAGGGGGACAGGGAAGAACACTGAAGCTTTCTTT. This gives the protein CASRGTGKNTEAFF. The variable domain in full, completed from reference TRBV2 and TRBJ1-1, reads EPEVTQTPSHQVTQMGQEVILRCVPISNHLYFYWYRQILGQKVEFLVSFYNNEISEKSEIFDDQFSVERPDGSNFTLKIRSTKLEDSAMYFCASRGTGKNTEAFFGQGTRLTVV.

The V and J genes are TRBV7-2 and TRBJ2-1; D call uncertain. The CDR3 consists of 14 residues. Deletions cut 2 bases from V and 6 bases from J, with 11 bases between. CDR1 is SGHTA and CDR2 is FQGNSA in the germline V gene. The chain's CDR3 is CASSLLTAGNEQFF. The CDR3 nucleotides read TGTGCCAGCAGCTTACTCACAGCAGGCAATGAGCAGTTCTTC.

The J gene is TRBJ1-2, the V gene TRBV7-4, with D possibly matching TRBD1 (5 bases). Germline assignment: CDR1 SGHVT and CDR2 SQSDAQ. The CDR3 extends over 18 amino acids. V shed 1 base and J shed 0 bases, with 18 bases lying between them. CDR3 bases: TGTGCCAGCAGCTTAGTCGGGCGGGGCTCCGCCCCTAACTATGGCTACACCTTC. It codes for CASSLVGRGSAPNYGYTF.

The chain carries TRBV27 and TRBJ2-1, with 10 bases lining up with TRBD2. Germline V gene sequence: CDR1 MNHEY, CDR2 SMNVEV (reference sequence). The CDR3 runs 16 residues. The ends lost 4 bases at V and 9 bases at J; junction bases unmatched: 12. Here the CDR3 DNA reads TGTGCCAGCAGTTCCGTAGCGGGAGGTGTTGGGGTTGAGCAGTTCTTC. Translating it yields CASSSVAGGVGVEQFF.

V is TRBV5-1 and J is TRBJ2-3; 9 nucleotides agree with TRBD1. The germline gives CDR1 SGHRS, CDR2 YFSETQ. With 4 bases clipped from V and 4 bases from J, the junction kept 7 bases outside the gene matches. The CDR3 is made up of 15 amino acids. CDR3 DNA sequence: TGCGCCAGCAGCGCCGGACAGGGGACGGCAGATACGCAGTATTTT. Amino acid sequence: CASSAGQGTADTQYF.

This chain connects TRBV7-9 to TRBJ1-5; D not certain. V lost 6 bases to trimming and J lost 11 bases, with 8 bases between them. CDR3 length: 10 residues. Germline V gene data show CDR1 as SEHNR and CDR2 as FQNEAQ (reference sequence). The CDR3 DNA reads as TGTGCCAGCAGTTCTTGGGCCCAGCATTTT. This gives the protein CASSSWAQHF.

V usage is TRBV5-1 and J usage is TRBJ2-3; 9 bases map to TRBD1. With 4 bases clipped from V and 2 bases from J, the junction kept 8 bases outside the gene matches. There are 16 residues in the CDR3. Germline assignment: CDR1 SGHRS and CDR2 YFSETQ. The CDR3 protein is CASSAGQGYPTDTQYF. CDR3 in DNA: TGCGCCAGCAGCGCTGGACAGGGGTACCCCACAGATACGCAGTATTTT. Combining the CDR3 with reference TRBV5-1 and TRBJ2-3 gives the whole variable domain KAGVTQTPRYLIKTRGQQVTLSCSPISGHRSVSWYQQTPGQGLQFLFEYFSETQRNKGNFPGRFSGRQFSNSRSEMNVSTLELGDSALYLCASSAGQGYPTDTQYFGPGTRLTVL.

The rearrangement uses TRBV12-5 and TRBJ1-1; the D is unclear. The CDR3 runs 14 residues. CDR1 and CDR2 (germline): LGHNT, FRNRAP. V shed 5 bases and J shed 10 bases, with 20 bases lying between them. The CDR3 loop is CASGGEQRNEGAFF. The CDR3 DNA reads TGTGCTAGTGGTGGGGAACAGCGGAACGAGGGAGCTTTCTTT.

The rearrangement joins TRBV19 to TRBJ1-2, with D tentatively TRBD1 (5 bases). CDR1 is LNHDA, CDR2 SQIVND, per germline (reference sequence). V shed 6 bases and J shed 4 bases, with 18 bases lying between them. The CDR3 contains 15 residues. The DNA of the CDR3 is TGTGCCAGTAGCTTTGGGGCGTTCCGGGGCTATGGCTACACCTTC. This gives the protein CASSFGAFRGYGYTF.

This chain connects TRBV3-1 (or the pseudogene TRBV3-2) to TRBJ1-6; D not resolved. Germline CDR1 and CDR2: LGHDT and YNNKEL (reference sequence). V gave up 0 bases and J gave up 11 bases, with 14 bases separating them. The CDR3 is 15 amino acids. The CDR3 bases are TGTGCCAGCAGCCAAGACAGGAGAGGTGGGGCACCCCTCCACTTT. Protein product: CASSQDRRGGAPLHF.

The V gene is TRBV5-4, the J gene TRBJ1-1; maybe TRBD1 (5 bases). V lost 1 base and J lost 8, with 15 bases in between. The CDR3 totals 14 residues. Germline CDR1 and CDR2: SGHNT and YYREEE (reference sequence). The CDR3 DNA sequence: TGTGCCAGCAGCTTGATGGTCGGGGACCTCGAAGCTTTCTTT. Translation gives CASSLMVGDLEAFF.

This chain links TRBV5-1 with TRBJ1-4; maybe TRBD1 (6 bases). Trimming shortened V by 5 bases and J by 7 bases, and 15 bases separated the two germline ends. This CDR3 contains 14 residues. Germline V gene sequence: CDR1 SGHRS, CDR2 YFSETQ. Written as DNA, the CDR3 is TGCGCCAGCAGTTTACAGGGCGTAAGTGAAAAACTGTTTTTT. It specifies CASSLQGVSEKLFF.

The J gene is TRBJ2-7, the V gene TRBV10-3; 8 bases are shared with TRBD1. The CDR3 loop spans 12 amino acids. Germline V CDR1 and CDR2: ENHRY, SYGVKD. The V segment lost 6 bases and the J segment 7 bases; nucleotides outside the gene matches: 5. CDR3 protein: CAISPDRVEQYV. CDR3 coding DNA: TGTGCCATCAGCCCGGACAGGGTAGAGCAGTACGTC.

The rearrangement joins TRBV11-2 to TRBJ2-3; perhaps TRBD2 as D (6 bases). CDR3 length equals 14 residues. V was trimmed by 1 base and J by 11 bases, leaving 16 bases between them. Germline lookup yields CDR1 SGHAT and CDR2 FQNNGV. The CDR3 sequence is CASSLGRERFMQYF. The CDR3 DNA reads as TGTGCCAGCAGCTTAGGTCGGGAGCGGTTTATGCAGTATTTT.

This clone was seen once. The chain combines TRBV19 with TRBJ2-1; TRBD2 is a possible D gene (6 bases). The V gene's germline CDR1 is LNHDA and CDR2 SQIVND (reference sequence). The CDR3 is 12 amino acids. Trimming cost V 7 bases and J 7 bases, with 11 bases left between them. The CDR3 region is CASKRAINEQFF. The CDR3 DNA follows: TGTGCCAGTAAGCGGGCCATTAATGAGCAGTTCTTC.

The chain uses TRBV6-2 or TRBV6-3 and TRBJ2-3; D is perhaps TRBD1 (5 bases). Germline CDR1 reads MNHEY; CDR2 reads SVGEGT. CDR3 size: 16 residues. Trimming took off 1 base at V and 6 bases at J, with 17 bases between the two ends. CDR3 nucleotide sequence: TGTGCCAGCAGTTACTTAGGGCCAATCCCAGGGGATACGCAGTATTTT. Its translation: CASSYLGPIPGDTQYF.

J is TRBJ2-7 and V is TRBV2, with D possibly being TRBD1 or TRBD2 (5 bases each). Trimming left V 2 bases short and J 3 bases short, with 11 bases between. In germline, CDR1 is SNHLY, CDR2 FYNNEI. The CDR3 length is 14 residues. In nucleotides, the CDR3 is TGTGCCAGCAGTGAATGGGGGTTAGGCTACGAGCAGTACTTC. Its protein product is CASSEWGLGYEQYF.

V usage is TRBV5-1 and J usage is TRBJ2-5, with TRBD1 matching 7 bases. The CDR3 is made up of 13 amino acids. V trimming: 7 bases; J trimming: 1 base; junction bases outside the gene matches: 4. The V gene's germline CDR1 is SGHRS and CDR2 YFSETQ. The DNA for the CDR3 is TGCGCCAGCTTACGGACAGGCCAAGAGACCCAGTACTTC. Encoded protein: CASLRTGQETQYF. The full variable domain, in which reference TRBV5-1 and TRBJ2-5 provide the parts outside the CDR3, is KAGVTQTPRYLIKTRGQQVTLSCSPISGHRSVSWYQQTPGQGLQFLFEYFSETQRNKGNFPGRFSGRQFSNSRSEMNVSTLELGDSALYLCASLRTGQETQYFGPGTRLLVL.

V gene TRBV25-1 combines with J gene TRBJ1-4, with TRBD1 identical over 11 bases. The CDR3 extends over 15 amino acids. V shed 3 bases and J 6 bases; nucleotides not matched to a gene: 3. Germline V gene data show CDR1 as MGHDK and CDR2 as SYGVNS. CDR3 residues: CASSDPGQGDEKLFF. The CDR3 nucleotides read TGTGCCAGCAGTGATCCGGGACAGGGGGATGAAAAACTGTTTTTT.

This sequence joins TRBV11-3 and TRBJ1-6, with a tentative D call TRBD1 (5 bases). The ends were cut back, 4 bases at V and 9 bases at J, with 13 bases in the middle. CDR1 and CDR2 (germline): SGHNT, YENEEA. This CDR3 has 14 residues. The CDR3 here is CASSSSGGTSPLHF. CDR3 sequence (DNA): TGTGCCAGCAGCTCATCGGGGGGGACTTCACCCCTCCACTTT.

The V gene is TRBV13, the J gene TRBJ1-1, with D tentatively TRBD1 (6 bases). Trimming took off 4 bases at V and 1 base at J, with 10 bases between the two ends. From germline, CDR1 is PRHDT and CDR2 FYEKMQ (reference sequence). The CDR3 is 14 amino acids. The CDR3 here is CASSSPGANTEAFF. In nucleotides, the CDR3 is TGTGCCAGCAGCTCCCCAGGGGCGAACACTGAAGCTTTCTTT. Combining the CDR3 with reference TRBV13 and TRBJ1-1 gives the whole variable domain AAGVIQSPRHLIKEKRETATLKCYPIPRHDTVYWYQQGPGQDPQFLISFYEKMQSDKGSIPDRFSAQQFSDYHSELNMSSLELGDSALYFCASSSPGANTEAFFGQGTRLTVV.

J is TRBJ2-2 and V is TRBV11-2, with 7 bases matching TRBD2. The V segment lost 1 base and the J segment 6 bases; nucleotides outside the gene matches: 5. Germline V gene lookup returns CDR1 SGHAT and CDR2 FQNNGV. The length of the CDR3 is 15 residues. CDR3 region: CASSLGAGASGELFF. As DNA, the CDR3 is TGTGCCAGCAGCTTAGGGGCGGGAGCCTCCGGGGAGCTGTTTTTT.

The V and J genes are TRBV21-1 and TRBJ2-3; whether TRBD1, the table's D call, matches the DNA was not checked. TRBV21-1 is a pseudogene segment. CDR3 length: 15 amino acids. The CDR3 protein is CASSLWTGDTDTQYF. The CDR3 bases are TGTGCCAGCAGCCTTTGGACAGGCGACACAGATACGCAGTATTTT.

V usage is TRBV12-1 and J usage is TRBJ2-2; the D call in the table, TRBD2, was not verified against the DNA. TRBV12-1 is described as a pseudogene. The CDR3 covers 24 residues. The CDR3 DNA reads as TGTGCCAGCAGCTTTACCCTCTGTCGCCCCACGTCGCTAGCGGGAGCAGCGAACACCGGGGAGCTGTTTTTT. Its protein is CASSFTLCRPTSLAGAANTGELFF.